This TCR beta chain is from a study of T cells in localized non-small cell lung cancer. Study-wide results and caveats: Adjacent lung was found to contain a median about 50 of the top 100 tumor clones.

The CDR3 consists of 16 residues. CDR1 is MNHEY and CDR2 is SMNVEV in the germline V gene (reference sequence). Trimming removed 0 bases at V and 1 base at J, with 9 bases between. Method: immunoSEQ multiplex PCR; TCRdb's copy keeps in-frame clones and lacks some. The sample includes fewer than 40,000 clones, 78% seen only once; the top ten take 35% to 45%. As concerns this clone: Its antigen is not identified.

This rearrangement joins TRBV27 to TRBJ2-2; tentative D call: TRBD2 (5 bases). The sequence was collected from a male donor at least 60 years old with stage II squamous cell lung carcinoma. Sequenced here: peripheral blood, sampled before any cancer treatment. The CDR3 reads CASSLSVSENTGELFF. CDR3 sequence (DNA): TGTGCCAGCAGTTTATCGGTTAGCGAGAACACCGGGGAGCTGTTTTTT.